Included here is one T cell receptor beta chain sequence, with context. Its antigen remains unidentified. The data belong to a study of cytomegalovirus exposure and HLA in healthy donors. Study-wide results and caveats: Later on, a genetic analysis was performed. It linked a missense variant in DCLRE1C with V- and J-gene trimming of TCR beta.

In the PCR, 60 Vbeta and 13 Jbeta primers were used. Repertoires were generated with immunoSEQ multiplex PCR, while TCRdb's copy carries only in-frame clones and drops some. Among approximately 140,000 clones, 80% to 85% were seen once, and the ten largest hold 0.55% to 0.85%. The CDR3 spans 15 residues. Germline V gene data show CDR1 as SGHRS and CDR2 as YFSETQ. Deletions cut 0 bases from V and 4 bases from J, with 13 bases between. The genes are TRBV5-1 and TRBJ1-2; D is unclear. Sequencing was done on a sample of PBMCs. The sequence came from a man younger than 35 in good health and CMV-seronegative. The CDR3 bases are TGCGCCAGCAGCTTGGGAGCGCAAACCCCCTATGGCTACACCTTC. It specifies CASSLGAQTPYGYTF.